Described below is a single T cell receptor (beta chain) sequence and its context. Antigen: not known. Using its own MiXCR run on the 5' RACE reads, TCRdb lists one record per CDR3 protein. The table lists several thousand distinct CDR3 sequences, more than 40% of them singletons. The sorted Tregs were CD4+CD25+CD127-/low cells. The CDR3 runs to 16 residues. Trimming pared 0 bases from V and 1 base from J, leaving 12 bases between. CDR1 is SGDLS, CDR2 YYNGEE, per germline. General study results and limits: Larger-cohort validation covered only one TCR beta V-J rearrangement. Tumor memory CD4+ T cell TCR gene usage clustered with blood and lymph node memory CD4+ cells and lymph node naive CD4+ cells. Tumor Tregs overlapped most with tumor, then blood, naive CD4+ cells.

The sequenced sample consisted of Tregs sorted from a lymph node. The chain carries TRBV9 and TRBJ2-3; D is unclear. This TCR came from a female donor with breast cancer. CDR3 in DNA: TGTGCCAGCAGCGTAGTGGCAGGAAGCCGCACAGATACGCAGTATTTT. It translates to CASSVVAGSRTDTQYF.